This T cell receptor beta chain was identified during a study of T-cell reconstitution after alpha-beta-depleted transplantation in children. Preparation of the TCRbeta library used unique molecular identifiers. In TCRdb, the PCR reads were re-called with MiXCR into one record per CDR3 protein. In the table there are some 500,000 distinct CDR3 sequences, approximately 32% of which are singletons. Trimming cost V 0 bases and J 5 bases, with 10 bases left between them. The V gene's germline CDR1 is LGHNA and CDR2 YSLEER. CDR3 length: 15 residues. Sequenced material: PBMCs from the stem cell graft donor, taken from the stem cell graft. The chain couples TRBV4-3 to TRBJ2-2; D might be TRBD2 (6 bases). The receptor's source is a human donor who donated a stem cell graft to a child with aplastic anemia. CDR3: CASSQEGRGTGELFF. In DNA, the CDR3 is TGCGCCAGCAGCCAAGAGGGTCGGGGGACCGGGGAGCTGTTTTTT.